This passage covers 29 T cell receptor beta chains from one sample sequenced in a study of blood T cell repertoires in COVID-19. Method: immunoSEQ multiplex PCR; TCRdb's copy keeps in-frame clones and lacks some. The sample carries approximately 350,000 clones, 89% recorded once. The sequencing sample was made of peripheral blood. These TCRs come from a man in his forties with acute or convalescent COVID-19.

This chain links TRBV6-8 with TRBJ1-6, with TRBD1 as a possible D gene (5 bases). The CDR3 consists of 16 residues. V lost 0 bases and J 8 bases, leaving 14 bases between the germline ends. Germline CDR1 is MNHGY and CDR2 is SAAAGT. The CDR3 loop reads CASSYSWLGQDSPLHF. The CDR3, as DNA: TGTGCCAGCAGTTACTCGTGGCTGGGGCAAGATTCACCCCTCCACTTT.

V usage is TRBV5-1 and J usage is TRBJ2-2, with D maybe TRBD1 (6 bases). The CDR3 has 16 amino acids. The ends were cut back, 2 bases at V and 0 bases at J, with 11 bases in the middle. Germline V gives CDR1 SGHRS, CDR2 YFSETQ. The CDR3 sequence is CASSFRTDPNTGELFF. The CDR3 DNA reads TGCGCCAGCAGCTTTCGGACAGACCCGAACACCGGGGAGCTGTTTTTT.

This chain links TRBV7-9 with TRBJ2-7; TRBD1 agrees at 8 bases. The CDR3 runs to 13 residues. Germline V gives CDR1 SEHNR, CDR2 FQNEAQ (reference sequence). V dropped 2 bases and J dropped 6; count of bases not matched to a gene: 3. CDR3 sequence: CASSLPTGAEQYF. The CDR3 coding sequence is TGTGCCAGCAGCTTACCGACAGGGGCCGAGCAGTACTTC. The full variable domain, completed using reference TRBV7-9 and TRBJ2-7, is DTGVSQNPRHKITKRGQNVTFRCDPISEHNRLYWYRQTLGQGPEFLTYFQNEAQLEKSRLLSDRFSAERPKGSFSTLEIQRTEQGDSAMYLCASSLPTGAEQYFGPGTRLTVT.

The chain employs TRBV6-5 and TRBJ1-1; D perhaps matches TRBD1 (6 bases). The CDR3 spans 14 residues. CDR1 is MNHEY and CDR2 is SVGAGI in the germline V gene. V lost 6 bases and J 1 base, leaving 12 bases between the germline ends. CDR3: CASRDGQTNTEAFF. Here the CDR3 DNA reads TGTGCCAGCAGAGACGGACAGACGAACACTGAAGCTTTCTTT.

This rearrangement joins TRBV7-3 to TRBJ2-3; no clear D. Germline V lookup: CDR1 SGHTA, CDR2 FQGTGA. The ends were cut back, 2 bases at V and 2 bases at J, with 5 bases in the middle. This CDR3 comprises 13 residues. The CDR3 nucleotides read TGTGCCAGCAGCTTACTTTCCACAGATACGCAGTATTTT. Its protein is CASSLLSTDTQYF.

The rearrangement links TRBV28 to TRBJ1-6; no definite D call. Per the germline V gene, CDR1 is MDHEN and CDR2 is SYDVKM. The CDR3 covers 17 residues. Between the trimmed V and J ends, which lost 2 bases and 0 bases, there was a span of 11 bases. The CDR3 region is CASSLPQRSSYNSPLHF. CDR3 nucleotide sequence: TGTGCCAGCAGTTTACCGCAGCGGAGCTCCTATAATTCACCCCTCCACTTT.

The V gene is TRBV7-9, the J gene TRBJ1-1, with D perhaps TRBD1 (5 bases). With 4 bases removed from V and 1 base from J, the gap between germline ends came to 16 bases. Germline V gene lookup returns CDR1 SEHNR and CDR2 FQNEAQ (reference sequence). The CDR3 extends over 16 amino acids. CDR3 in amino acids: CASSYLGGPENTEAFF. For the CDR3, the DNA is TGTGCCAGCAGCTACCTCGGGGGACCGGAGAACACTGAAGCTTTCTTT. Complete variable domain (other parts from reference TRBV7-9 and TRBJ1-1): DTGVSQNPRHKITKRGQNVTFRCDPISEHNRLYWYRQTLGQGPEFLTYFQNEAQLEKSRLLSDRFSAERPKGSFSTLEIQRTEQGDSAMYLCASSYLGGPENTEAFFGQGTRLTVV.

V is TRBV18 and J is TRBJ1-6, with D perhaps TRBD1 (6 bases). V lost 3 bases and J 5 bases, leaving 11 bases between the germline ends. The length of the CDR3 is 15 residues. CDR1 is KGHSH, CDR2 LQKENI, per germline. CDR3 loop: CASSPLPGDNSPLHF. CDR3 DNA sequence: TGTGCCAGCTCACCCCTCCCAGGGGATAATTCACCCCTCCACTTT.

Only one count was recorded for this clone. CDR3 in amino acids: CATSATGGSYNEQFF. CDR3 in DNA: TGTGCCACCAGTGCCACAGGCGGCTCCTACAATGAGCAGTTCTTC. The chain recombines TRBV24-1 with TRBJ2-1; possible D gene TRBD1, 5 bases. Germline V gene lookup returns CDR1 KGHDR and CDR2 SFDVKD. The CDR3 runs to 15 residues. Trimming removed 5 bases from V and 0 bases from J, with 10 bases in between.

This clone was counted a single time. This chain joins TRBV5-1 and TRBJ1-2; 9 nucleotides align to TRBD1. Per the germline V gene, CDR1 is SGHRS and CDR2 is YFSETQ. Trimming took 1 base from V and 8 from J; bases not matched to a gene: 9. This CDR3 region has 15 residues. In DNA, the CDR3 is TGCGCCAGCAGCTTGCAAACCGGGACAGGGTCCGGCTACACCTTC. Its protein is CASSLQTGTGSGYTF.

The rearrangement uses TRBV6-5 and TRBJ2-7; a weak D match, TRBD1 (5 bases). V was shortened by 0 bases and J by 7 bases, with 10 bases between the two germline ends. The CDR3 consists of 13 residues. Germline V CDR1 and CDR2: MNHEY, SVGAGI. The CDR3 spells CASSYSTRAEQYF. In nucleotides, the CDR3 is TGTGCCAGCAGTTACTCGACCAGGGCTGAGCAGTACTTC.

The chain uses TRBV13 and TRBJ1-2; D is unclear. The CDR3 consists of 13 residues. Germline V gene sequence: CDR1 PRHDT, CDR2 FYEKMQ (reference sequence). V lost 5 bases, J lost 6 bases, and 13 bases lay in between. The DNA for the CDR3 is TGTGCCAGCAGCGTGAGGTCGGGGAATGGCTACACCTTC. Residues: CASSVRSGNGYTF.

The rearrangement joins TRBV19 to TRBJ2-3; possible D gene TRBD1, 5 bases. Germline values: CDR1 LNHDA, CDR2 SQIVND (reference sequence). Trimming stripped 5 bases from V and 4 bases from J, with 10 bases between. CDR3 length: 13 residues. CDR3 DNA sequence: TGTGCCAGTAGTCTTCAGGGCGCAGATACGCAGTATTTT. Its protein is CASSLQGADTQYF. Variable domain in full (rest from reference TRBV19 and TRBJ2-3): DGGITQSPKYLFRKEGQNVTLSCEQNLNHDAMYWYRQDPGQGLRLIYYSQIVNDFQKGDIAEGYSVSREKKESFPLTVTSAQKNPTAFYLCASSLQGADTQYFGPGTRLTVL.

The chain carries TRBV29-1 and TRBJ1-1, with D unresolved. Trimming took 4 bases from V and 1 from J, leaving 7 bases between them. Germline V gene lookup returns CDR1 SQVTM and CDR2 ANQGSEA. The CDR3 sequence is 12 residues long. This CDR3 is CSVVPQNTEAFF. CDR3 coding DNA: TGCAGCGTTGTTCCCCAGAACACTGAAGCTTTCTTT.

The V gene is TRBV28, the J gene TRBJ1-5; possibly TRBD1 for D (6 bases). The CDR3 totals 15 residues. Germline lookup yields CDR1 MDHEN and CDR2 SYDVKM. Trimming removed 5 bases at V and 3 bases at J, with 14 bases between. The CDR3 protein is CASSPQTGSNQPQHF. CDR3 coding DNA: TGTGCCAGCAGTCCTCAGACAGGATCCAATCAGCCCCAGCATTTT. The variable domain in full, completed from reference TRBV28 and TRBJ1-5, reads DVKVTQSSRYLVKRTGEKVFLECVQDMDHENMFWYRQDPGLGLRLIYFSYDVKMKEKGDIPEGYSVSREKKERFSLILESASTNQTSMYLCASSPQTGSNQPQHFGDGTRLSIL.

This chain uses TRBV7-2 with TRBJ1-1, with no clear D. The V gene lost 1 base and the J gene lost 9 bases, with 12 bases spanning the gap. The CDR3 extends over 13 amino acids. Germline values: CDR1 SGHTA, CDR2 FQGNSA. In nucleotides, the CDR3 is TGTGCCAGCAGCTTAGTGGGCCCAGAACAAGCTTTCTTT. This gives the protein CASSLVGPEQAFF.

This chain uses TRBV5-6 with TRBJ1-5, with a tentative D call TRBD1 (6 bases). The CDR3 is 13 residues long. Germline CDR1 is SGHDT and CDR2 is YYEEEE. V was pared by 0 bases and J by 14 bases, with 15 bases between. As DNA, the CDR3 is TGTGCCAGCAGCTTGGCGGGTGGGACATTGGAGCATTTT. The encoded protein is CASSLAGGTLEHF.

The genes are TRBV3-1 (or the pseudogene TRBV3-2) and TRBJ2-1, with 7 bases identical to TRBD2. The V gene's germline CDR1 is LGHDT and CDR2 YNNKEL (reference sequence). CDR3 size: 15 residues. The J segment lost 7 bases and the V segment lost 0 bases, leaving 6 bases of the junction unmatched. This CDR3 reads CASSQESSGVNEQFF. CDR3 nucleotides: TGTGCCAGCAGCCAAGAGTCCAGCGGGGTTAATGAGCAGTTCTTC.

The chain couples TRBV5-1 to TRBJ2-3; 9 positions agree with TRBD1. Looked up from germline, CDR1 is SGHRS and CDR2 is YFSETQ. This CDR3 is 16 amino acids long. V dropped 0 bases and J dropped 1; count of bases not matched to a gene: 3. The CDR3 here is CASSLGRTGGTDTQYF. CDR3 nucleotide sequence: TGCGCCAGCAGCTTGGGCCGGACAGGGGGCACAGATACGCAGTATTTT.

J is TRBJ2-3 and V is TRBV6-4, with D maybe TRBD1 (6 bases). The germline gives CDR1 MRHNA, CDR2 SNTAGT. The CDR3 consists of 16 residues. V dropped 6 bases and J dropped 2 bases, with 18 bases sitting between them. The CDR3 here is CASRLPWDTFTDTQYF. CDR3 nucleotide sequence: TGTGCCAGCAGGCTGCCATGGGACACCTTCACAGATACGCAGTATTTT.

The chain combines TRBV11-2 with TRBJ2-7; TRBD1 matches at 9 bases. Germline-derived CDR1 and CDR2 are SGHAT and FQNNGV. The CDR3 is 14 amino acids. The J segment lost 6 bases and the V segment lost 0 bases, leaving 3 bases of the junction unmatched. CDR3 nucleotide sequence: TGTGCCAGCAGCTTAGATAGGACAGGGGTCGAGCAGTACTTC. Translated, it gives CASSLDRTGVEQYF.

This clone was observed a few times. V usage is TRBV10-1 and J usage is TRBJ2-2; D not resolved. The CDR3 is 13 amino acids. Trimming cost V 6 bases and J 6 bases, with 11 bases left between them. Germline CDR1 and CDR2: WNHNN and SYGVQD (reference sequence). The CDR3 DNA reads as TGCGCCAGCAGCCGCGTGGTAGCCGGGGAGCTGTTTTTT. Residues: CASSRVVAGELFF.

The V gene is TRBV3-1 (or the pseudogene TRBV3-2), the J gene TRBJ2-5; the match to TRBD1 covers 7 bases. V was clipped by 7 bases and J by 5 bases; unmatched bases: 10. The CDR3 has 14 amino acids. Germline lookup yields CDR1 LGHDT and CDR2 YNNKEL (reference sequence). The CDR3 DNA reads TGTGCCAGCATCTTGACAGGGCTCGGGGAGACCCAGTACTTC. Translating gives CASILTGLGETQYF.

The chain joins TRBV2 to TRBJ1-6; D gene ambiguous. CDR1 is SNHLY, CDR2 FYNNEI, per germline. The CDR3 extends over 14 amino acids. Deletions cut 5 bases from V and 8 bases from J, with 13 bases between. The CDR3 loop reads CASSFGEFDSPLHF. The DNA of the CDR3 is TGTGCCAGCAGTTTCGGGGAATTTGATTCACCCCTCCACTTT.

A single count supports this clone. J is TRBJ1-5 and V is TRBV15, with D maybe TRBD1 (6 bases). In germline, CDR1 is LNHNV, CDR2 YYDKDF (reference sequence). Trimming took 5 bases from V and 3 from J, leaving 11 bases between them. This CDR3 comprises 14 residues. For the CDR3, the DNA is TGTGCCACCAGCGGCCGACAGGCCAATCAGCCCCAGCATTTT. It specifies CATSGRQANQPQHF.

This chain links TRBV5-1 with TRBJ2-7; possible D gene TRBD1, 6 bases. This CDR3 region has 13 residues. Germline CDR1 SGHRS, CDR2 YFSETQ. The V gene lost 7 bases and the J gene lost 6 bases, with 17 bases spanning the gap. The DNA for the CDR3 is TGCGCCAGCGGTCTTACAGGGAAAAGCGAGCAGTACTTC. Translating it yields CASGLTGKSEQYF.

J is TRBJ2-7 and V is TRBV10-3, with a tentative D call TRBD1 (6 bases). V was clipped by 6 bases and J by 2 bases, with 17 bases between them. The CDR3 is 15 residues long. Germline-derived CDR1 and CDR2 are ENHRY and SYGVKD. CDR3 DNA sequence: TGTGCCATCAGATCTCGACAGGAAAACCCCTACGAGCAGTACTTC. The encoded protein is CAIRSRQENPYEQYF.

The chain links TRBV5-4 to TRBJ2-1; tentatively, D is TRBD2 (6 bases). V lost 3 bases and J lost 5, with 12 bases in between. The CDR3 contains 14 residues. Germline V lookup: CDR1 SGHNT, CDR2 YYREEE (reference sequence). DNA for the CDR3: TGTGCCAGCAGCTGGCCTAGCGAGAACAATGAGCAGTTCTTC. Translating it yields CASSWPSENNEQFF.

This clone has a single count. CDR3: CASSLRGTNEKLFF. In DNA, the CDR3 is TGCGCCAGCAGCTTAAGAGGAACTAATGAAAAACTGTTTTTT. The chain employs TRBV5-1 and TRBJ1-4; D is unresolved. The length of the CDR3 is 14 residues. The V end was cut by 2 bases, the J end by 1 base, with 6 bases between. CDR1 and CDR2 from the germline V gene are SGHRS and YFSETQ.